These 8 T cell receptor beta chains were sequenced from one sample in a study of OX40 agonist ivuxolimab in advanced cancers. The repertoire was sequenced with immunoSEQ multiplex PCR; TCRdb's copy has only in-frame clones and lacks some. The table records roughly 80,000 clones, approximately 90% of them present only once. This material consisted of CD4+ or CD8+ T cells sorted from blood, taken in a trial of the OX40 agonist ivuxolimab. The receptor source for this set is an adult with an advanced solid tumor such as melanoma, head and neck, liver or kidney cancer.

The chain joins TRBV14 to TRBJ2-7; D may be TRBD1 (5 bases). CDR1 SGHDN and CDR2 FVKESK come from the germline V gene. The V end lost 3 bases, the J end lost 6 bases, and 15 bases lay between the germline ends. The CDR3 consists of 14 residues. CDR3 amino acids: CASSHEIRGAEQYF. The CDR3 bases are TGTGCCAGCAGCCATGAGATTCGTGGGGCCGAGCAGTACTTC.

Worth noting for this clone: One junction end does not reproduce the germline sequence, and a read error may be involved. The chain joins TRBV6-5 to TRBJ1-2; no clear D gene. There are 15 residues in the CDR3. From germline, CDR1 is MNHEY and CDR2 SVGAGI. CDR3 sequence (DNA): TGTGCCAGCAGCACAAGCAGGACGGCGACCTATCGCTACACCTTC. Its protein is CASSTSRTATYRYTF.

This clone was found a few times. This chain uses TRBV7-2 with TRBJ2-7; 9 nucleotides line up with TRBD2. Germline V CDR1 and CDR2: SGHTA, FQGNSA. After removal of 4 bases from V and 3 bases from J, the junction contained 7 bases not matched to a gene. CDR3 size: 15 residues. The CDR3 nucleotides read TGTGCCAGCAGCTCAAGACTAGCGGCCCGCTACGAGCAGTACTTC. Translated: CASSSRLAARYEQYF.

The CDR3 bases are TGTGCCAGCAGCCCGATGACTACAGCCACTTCTGAAGCTTTCTTT. It translates to CASSPMTTATSEAFF. The chain has TRBV7-9 and TRBJ1-1; D call uncertain. Trimming pared 5 bases from V and 6 bases from J, leaving 19 bases between. In germline, CDR1 is SEHNR, CDR2 FQNEAQ (reference sequence). The CDR3 is 15 residues long.

The chain joins TRBV10-3 to TRBJ2-7; TRBD2 matches at 13 bases. CDR1 and CDR2 from the germline V gene are ENHRY and SYGVKD. V was clipped by 3 bases and J by 0 bases; unmatched bases: 8. CDR3 size: 18 residues. CDR3 coding DNA: TGTGCCATCAGTGACCCGGGACTAGCGGGAAGGAGCTCCTACGAGCAGTACTTC. Translating gives CAISDPGLAGRSSYEQYF.

This rearrangement joins TRBV7-9 to TRBJ2-1; D is ambiguous. The CDR3 has 12 residues. Germline V gene lookup returns CDR1 SEHNR and CDR2 FQNEAQ (reference sequence). V was trimmed by 3 bases and J by 6 bases, leaving 6 bases between them. The CDR3 spells CASSFLRNEQFF. CDR3 sequence (DNA): TGTGCCAGCAGCTTTCTCCGCAATGAGCAGTTCTTC.

This chain uses TRBV10-2 with TRBJ1-1; maybe TRBD1 (5 bases). V lost 6 bases and J lost 4, with 12 bases in between. The germline CDR1 and CDR2 sequences are WSHSY and SAAADI. This CDR3 is built from 13 residues. This CDR3 is CASSDRFGTEAFF. Written as DNA, the CDR3 is TGCGCCAGCAGCGACAGATTCGGCACTGAAGCTTTCTTT.

This sequence joins TRBV11-2 and TRBJ2-5, with 7 bases fitting TRBD2. The CDR3 sequence is 14 residues long. CDR1 and CDR2 from the germline V gene are SGHAT and FQNNGV. J gave up 4 bases and V 7 bases, and 9 bases lay outside the gene matches. In DNA form, the CDR3 reads TGTGCCAGCACTCCGGCGGGAGTCTCAGAGACCCAGTACTTC. Its protein product is CASTPAGVSETQYF.